This TCR beta chain was identified during a study of T cell repertoires in cytomegalovirus infection. Study in general: Public signatures in TCR beta pointed to CMV infection and matching HLA type.

A single record per CDR3 protein comes from TCRdb applying MiXCR to the reads. This sample carries roughly 280,000 distinct CDR3 sequences, around 20% of them seen once, and the ten largest clones take approximately 19%. CDR1 is MNHNS and CDR2 is SASEGT in the germline V gene. The CDR3 loop spans 15 amino acids. The ends lost 5 bases at V and 3 bases at J; junction bases unmatched: 7. Study results and limitations: The response measured ex vivo was dominated by TCR beta clonotypes (HLA-C-restricted and CMV-specific). Using cumulative public TCR beta family frequency, the authors identified those who carried CMV together with the relevant HLA.

Details on this clonotype: Its antigen is currently unknown.

The TCR originated in a human donor in good health (CMV status not recorded). Some clones in this sample may be carry-over from other donors' samples. The chain carries TRBV6-1 and TRBJ2-1, with 7 bases matching TRBD1. The material sequenced was cultured PBMCs, taken from culture after CMV antigen stimulation. Here the CDR3 DNA reads TGTGCCAGCAGTCTAACGACAGGGATCTACAATGAGCAGTTCTTC. It specifies CASSLTTGIYNEQFF.